This T cell receptor (beta chain) was observed in a study of response to subunit inactivated influenza vaccine. Trimming pared 0 bases from V and 0 bases from J, leaving 10 bases between. From germline, CDR1 is MNHEY and CDR2 SVGAGI. The length of the CDR3 is 16 residues. TCRdb re-derived calls from the RT-PCR reads in MiXCR, one entry per CDR3 protein. The sample shows 300,000 to 350,000 distinct CDR3 sequences, about a fifth of them seen only once. Study findings and constraints: Researchers suggested that each seasonal influenza vaccination recruits few new T cells.

This clonotype showed up just a few times. Antigen specificity is unknown. The rearrangement links TRBV6-5 to TRBJ2-3; D perhaps matches TRBD2 (5 bases). Sequenced here: PBMCs from blood, sampled less than 22 months after vaccination. This receptor was obtained from a man aged 45 to 70 who received an inactivated influenza vaccine. The CDR3 DNA reads TGTGCCAGCAGTTACTCCGCCGGGGTGAGCACAGATACGCAGTATTTT. Translated, it gives CASSYSAGVSTDTQYF.